The 17 T cell receptor beta chains reported below all come from one sample, sequenced in a study of graft-versus-host responses after intestinal transplantation. Method: immunoSEQ multiplex PCR; TCRdb's copy keeps in-frame clones and lacks some. The table has 25,000 or so clones, approximately 91% seen once. The sequencing here drew on PBMCs, taken roughly 38 days after intestinal transplant. The source of these receptors is a human patient who received an intestinal transplant, so some T cells may come from the graft donor.

This clone has a single count. The rearrangement links TRBV10-3 to TRBJ2-5; maybe TRBD2 (6 bases). The CDR3 totals 12 residues. Germline CDR1 is ENHRY and CDR2 is SYGVKD. Trimming took off 0 bases at V and 7 bases at J, with 6 bases between the two ends. The CDR3 coding sequence is TGTGCCATCAGTGAGTCGGGAGGGACCCAGTACTTC. Protein product: CAISESGGTQYF.

The chain couples TRBV14 to TRBJ2-1; D not resolved. CDR3 length equals 14 residues. With 0 bases removed from V and 3 bases from J, the gap between germline ends came to 6 bases. Germline CDR1 SGHDN, CDR2 FVKESK. The CDR3 loop reads CASSQDFSYNEQFF. The CDR3 DNA sequence: TGTGCCAGCAGCCAAGATTTCAGCTACAATGAGCAGTTCTTC.

The chain carries TRBV19 and TRBJ2-3; 7 bases match TRBD1. This CDR3 is 12 amino acids long. Germline CDR1 and CDR2: LNHDA and SQIVND (reference sequence). V lost 10 bases, J lost 1 base, and 2 bases stayed unmatched. CDR3 DNA: TGTGCCACCACAGGGGGCACAGATACGCAGTATTTT. Residues: CATTGGTDTQYF.

The chain is built from TRBV6-9 and TRBJ2-4, with 9 bases lining up with TRBD2. The CDR3 length is 12 residues. Germline V gene data show CDR1 as MNHGY and CDR2 as SVAAGI. With 10 bases clipped from V and 4 bases from J, the junction kept 2 bases outside the gene matches. DNA for the CDR3: TGTGCCACTAGCGGGACTAAAAACATTCAGTACTTC. Encoded protein: CATSGTKNIQYF.

V and J are TRBV5-8 and TRBJ1-5; D perhaps matches TRBD1 (6 bases). Trimming took 0 bases from V and 6 from J, leaving 7 bases between them. Germline V gives CDR1 SGHTS, CDR2 YDEGEE. This CDR3 is 13 amino acids long. Here the CDR3 reads CASSLARGQPQHF. CDR3 sequence (DNA): TGTGCCAGCAGCTTGGCCAGGGGTCAGCCCCAGCATTTT.

This clone was found once. The J gene is TRBJ2-3, the V gene TRBV4-2; weak D call: TRBD1 (5 bases). Germline assignment: CDR1 LGHNA and CDR2 YNFKEQ. The V gene lost 2 bases and the J gene lost 6 bases, with 9 bases spanning the gap. The CDR3 length is 13 residues. For the CDR3, the DNA is TGTGCCAGCAGCCAACGTAAGGGGGATACGCAGTATTTT. Translation: CASSQRKGDTQYF.

The chain has TRBV6-5 and TRBJ1-5; D might be TRBD1 (5 bases). Looked up from germline, CDR1 is MNHEY and CDR2 is SVGAGI. Trimming pared 10 bases from V and 0 bases from J, leaving 16 bases between. CDR3 size: 15 residues. CDR3 amino acids: CATFGAAYSNQPQHF. The CDR3 nucleotides are TGTGCCACCTTCGGGGCAGCATATAGCAATCAGCCCCAGCATTTT.

This rearrangement joins TRBV27 to TRBJ2-7; 8 bases agree with TRBD1. CDR3 length: 14 residues. Germline loops: CDR1 MNHEY, CDR2 SMNVEV (reference sequence). J lost 3 bases, V lost 8 bases, and 9 bases had no gene match. The CDR3 here is CASGQIGQGYEQYF. The DNA of the CDR3 is TGTGCCAGCGGCCAAATCGGACAGGGCTACGAGCAGTACTTC.

The rearrangement uses TRBV25-1 and TRBJ1-2; 9 nucleotides line up with TRBD1. V trimming: 1 base; J trimming: 11 bases; junction bases outside the gene matches: 11. The germline CDR1 and CDR2 sequences are MGHDK and SYGVNS. The CDR3 covers 15 residues. The CDR3 region has the DNA TGTGCCAGCAGTGAATTACAGGGGGCCCGGAGGGGGTACACCTTC. It specifies CASSELQGARRGYTF.

The V gene is TRBV5-5, the J gene TRBJ2-1, with a possible D match to TRBD2 (6 bases). Between the trimmed V and J ends, which lost 0 bases and 1 base, there was a span of 8 bases. This CDR3 contains 15 residues. The germline V gene encodes CDR1 SGHKS and CDR2 YYEKEE (reference sequence). CDR3 DNA: TGTGCCAGCAGCTTGGATGGGAGGTCCTACAATGAGCAGTTCTTC. Translation: CASSLDGRSYNEQFF.

For this clone: The junction shows a germline mismatch at one end, possibly a read error. The chain is built from TRBV5-6 and TRBJ2-7; D remains unclear. CDR1 is SGHDT, CDR2 YYEEEE, per germline. The CDR3 runs to 17 residues. The DNA for the CDR3 is TGTGCCAGCCCGACCTCACCCGGGCAGAGACGACTTGGCGAGCAGCACTTC. It specifies CASPTSPGQRRLGEQHF.

This chain joins TRBV28 and TRBJ2-1, with 9 bases aligning to TRBD2. CDR1 and CDR2 (germline): MDHEN, SYDVKM. The V segment lost 7 bases and the J segment 0 bases; nucleotides outside the gene matches: 10. The CDR3 extends over 17 amino acids. This CDR3 is CASKFRGLASSYNEQFF. The CDR3 region has the DNA TGTGCCAGCAAGTTTAGGGGACTAGCCAGCTCCTACAATGAGCAGTTCTTC.

CDR3 in DNA: TGTGCCAGCAGCCCGGGACAGGTCCTCTACGAGCAGTACTTC. Encoded protein: CASSPGQVLYEQYF. The V and J genes are TRBV6-1 and TRBJ2-7; 8 positions match TRBD1. This CDR3 has 14 residues. CDR1 and CDR2 (germline): MNHNS, SASEGT. V shed 6 bases, J shed 3 bases, and the junction held 7 bases outside the gene matches.

The CDR3 spells CASSLPEGGFRDTQYF. For the CDR3, the DNA is TGTGCCAGCAGTCTCCCAGAGGGAGGGTTCCGGGATACGCAGTATTTT. The V and J genes are TRBV28 and TRBJ2-3; TRBD2 matches 7 bases. In germline, CDR1 is MDHEN, CDR2 SYDVKM. The CDR3 contains 16 residues. J lost 6 bases, V lost 5 bases, and 14 bases had no gene match.

The rearrangement joins TRBV5-1 to TRBJ1-5, with 7 bases that match TRBD1. This CDR3 contains 15 residues. Germline V CDR1 and CDR2: SGHRS, YFSETQ. The V gene end was trimmed by 9 bases and the J gene end by 0 bases; junction bases not matched to a gene: 9. The CDR3 sequence is CAIGQEENSNQPQHF. In nucleotides, the CDR3 is TGCGCCATCGGACAGGAGGAAAATAGCAATCAGCCCCAGCATTTT.

The rearrangement uses TRBV7-2 and TRBJ2-1, with 7 bases lining up with TRBD2. The CDR3 spans 18 residues. V shed 2 bases and J 2 bases; nucleotides not matched to a gene: 12. Germline V lookup: CDR1 SGHTA, CDR2 FQGNSA. The CDR3 sequence is CASSLLPLGGSPYNEQFF. The CDR3 DNA reads TGTGCCAGCAGCTTATTGCCGCTCGGCGGGAGCCCCTACAATGAGCAGTTCTTC.

The chain recombines TRBV1 with TRBJ2-1; no DNA check was done on the table's D call, TRBD2. TRBV1 is a pseudogene segment. The CDR3 loop spans 21 amino acids. The CDR3 loop is CTSSLHVGLAGVFSSYNEQFF. In DNA form, the CDR3 reads TGCACCAGCAGCCTCCACGTGGGACTAGCGGGAGTTTTTAGCTCCTACAATGAGCAGTTCTTC.